This TCR beta chain was identified during a study of cytomegalovirus exposure and HLA in healthy donors. Study-wide results and limits: Sequences of the TCR beta chain were said to predict the HLA-A and HLA-B alleles of most subjects accurately.

The ends were cut back, 4 bases at V and 3 bases at J, with 17 bases in the middle. From germline, CDR1 is MNHNY and CDR2 SVGAGI (reference sequence). The CDR3 totals 16 residues. Use of 60 Vbeta and 13 Jbeta primers characterized the PCR. The repertoire was sequenced with immunoSEQ multiplex PCR; TCRdb's copy has only in-frame clones and lacks some. The sample records over 150,000 clones, over 80% being singletons. This clone was counted a few times. Its specificity is not known. The sequenced sample was PBMCs. The V and J genes are TRBV6-6 and TRBJ2-3; D not resolved. The clonotype was recovered from a boy between 2 and 10 years old in good health and CMV-seronegative. The CDR3 spells CASSSQANLATDTQYF. The DNA of the CDR3 is TGTGCCAGCAGTTCCCAGGCCAACCTTGCTACAGATACGCAGTATTTT.